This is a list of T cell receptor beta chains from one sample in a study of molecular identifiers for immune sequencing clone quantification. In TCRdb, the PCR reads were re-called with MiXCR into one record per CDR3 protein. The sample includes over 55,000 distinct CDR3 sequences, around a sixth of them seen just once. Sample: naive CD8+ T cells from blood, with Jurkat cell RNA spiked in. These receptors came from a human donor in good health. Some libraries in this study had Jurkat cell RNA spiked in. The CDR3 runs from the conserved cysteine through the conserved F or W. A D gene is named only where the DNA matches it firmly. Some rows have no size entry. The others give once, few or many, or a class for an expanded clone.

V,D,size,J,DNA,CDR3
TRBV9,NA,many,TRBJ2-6,TGTGCCAGCAGCCCCCCCGCGGCCAACGTCCTGACTTTC,CASSPPAANVLTF
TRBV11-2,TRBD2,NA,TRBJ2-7,TGTGCCAGCAGCTTCGTCGGTAGCGGGACTTCCTACGAGCAGTACTTC,CASSFVGSGTSYEQYF
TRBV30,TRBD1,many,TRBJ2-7,TGTGCCTGGAGTGAAGGGACAGCTTCGCGGTGCGAGCAGTACTTC,CAWSEGTASRCEQYF
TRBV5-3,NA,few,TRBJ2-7,TGTGCCAGCAGCTTGGCTGCTAGCGTATACGAGCAGTACTTC,CASSLAASVYEQYF
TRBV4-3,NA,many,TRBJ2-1,TGCGCCAGCAGCCAAGATGTGGTCGGGAGCATTGAGCAGTTCTTC,CASSQDVVGSIEQFF
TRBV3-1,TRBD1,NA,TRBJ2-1,TGTGCCAGCAGCCATTGGGACAGTAGCAATGAGCAGTTCTTC,CASSHWDSSNEQFF
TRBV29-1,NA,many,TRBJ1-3,TGCAGCGTTGTCGTGGGAGACTCTGGAAACACCATATATTTT,CSVVVGDSGNTIYF
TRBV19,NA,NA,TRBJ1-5,TGTGCCAGTAGTATCTTGGAGGGGAGCAATCAGCCCCAGCATTTT,CASSILEGSNQPQHF
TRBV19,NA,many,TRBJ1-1,TGTGCCAGTACCTTGACAAGGCGGGGGAACACTGAAGCTTTCTTT,CASTLTRRGNTEAFF
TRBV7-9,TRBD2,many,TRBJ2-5,TGTGCCAGCAGCTCGTCTATTCTAGCGGGGCAAGAGACCCAGTACTTC,CASSSSILAGQETQYF